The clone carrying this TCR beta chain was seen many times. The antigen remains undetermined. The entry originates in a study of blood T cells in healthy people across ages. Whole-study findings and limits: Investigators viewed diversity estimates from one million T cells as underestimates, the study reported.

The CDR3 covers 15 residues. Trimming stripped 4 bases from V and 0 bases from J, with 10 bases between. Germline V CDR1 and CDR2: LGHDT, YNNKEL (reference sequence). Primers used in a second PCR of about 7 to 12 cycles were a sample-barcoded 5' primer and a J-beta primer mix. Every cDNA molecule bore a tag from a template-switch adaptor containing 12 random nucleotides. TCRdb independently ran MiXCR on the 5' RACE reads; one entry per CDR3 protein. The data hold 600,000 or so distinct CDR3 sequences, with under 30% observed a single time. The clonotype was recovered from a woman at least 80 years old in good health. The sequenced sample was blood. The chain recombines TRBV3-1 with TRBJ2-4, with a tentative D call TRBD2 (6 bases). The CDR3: CASSPPGVAKNIQYF. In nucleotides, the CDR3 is TGTGCCAGCAGCCCCCCGGGGGTAGCCAAAAACATTCAGTACTTC.